These T cell receptor beta chains were read from a single sample in a study of blood T cells in healthy people across ages. TCRdb passed the 5' RACE reads through MiXCR, listing each CDR3 protein once. Seen here are about 1.4 million distinct CDR3 sequences, approximately 63% observed once, and the top ten hold 6.5% to 8%. The sequenced sample consisted of blood. All receptors derive from a man younger than 35 in good health. The CDR3 runs from the conserved cysteine through the conserved F or W. Fields, in order: V gene, clone size, J gene, D gene, CDR3 length, CDR3 protein, CDR3 DNA. A D gene is named only where the DNA matches it firmly. Only some rows state a clone size, as once, few, many or a class for expanded clones.

V: TRBV12-3/TRBV12-4; size: few; J: TRBJ1-5; D: .; length: 12; CDR3: CASRTGSQPQHF; DNA: TGTGCCAGCAGAACGGGGAGTCAGCCCCAGCATTTT
V: TRBV6-6; size: .; J: TRBJ1-2; D: .; length: 14; CDR3: CASSPQSGAVGYTF; DNA: TGTGCCAGCAGCCCTCAGTCTGGGGCGGTTGGCTACACCTTC
V: TRBV10-3; size: .; J: TRBJ2-5; D: .; length: 13; CDR3: CAISEVRQETQYF; DNA: TGTGCCATCAGTGAAGTTAGGCAGGAGACCCAGTACTTC
V: TRBV5-8; size: few; J: TRBJ2-3; D: .; length: 13; CDR3: CASFRQSTDTQYF; DNA: TGTGCCAGCTTTAGACAGAGCACAGATACGCAGTATTTT
V: TRBV10-3; size: .; J: TRBJ2-1; D: .; length: 15; CDR3: CAISDRVSGHNEQFF; DNA: TGTGCCATCAGTGACAGGGTTAGCGGTCACAATGAGCAGTTCTTC
V: TRBV4-1; size: .; J: TRBJ1-6; D: .; length: 17; CDR3: CASSQRTDDSYNSPLHF; DNA: TGCGCCAGCAGCCAGCGGACAGACGACTCCTATAATTCACCCCTCCACTTT
V: TRBV6-5; size: .; J: TRBJ2-4; D: TRBD1; length: 16; CDR3: CASSSQGALAKNIQYF; DNA: TGTGCCAGCAGTTCGCAGGGGGCGCTCGCCAAAAACATTCAGTACTTC
V: TRBV5-1; size: .; J: TRBJ2-5; D: .; length: 14; CDR3: CASRNALAGETQYF; DNA: TGCGCCAGCCGAAATGCGCTAGCCGGGGAGACCCAGTACTTC
V: TRBV12-3/TRBV12-4; size: .; J: TRBJ1-6; D: TRBD1; length: 14; CDR3: CASSAQQGGSPLHF; DNA: TGTGCCAGCAGTGCTCAACAGGGGGGTTCACCCCTCCACTTT
V: TRBV7-2; size: once; J: TRBJ2-7; D: TRBD1; length: 15; CDR3: CASSLARTGTYEQYF; DNA: TGTGCCAGCAGCTTAGCTAGGACAGGGACCTACGAGCAGTACTTC
V: TRBV6-1; size: .; J: TRBJ1-1; D: .; length: 14; CDR3: CASTKGVEKSEAFF; DNA: TGTGCCAGCACCAAGGGGGTGGAGAAGTCTGAAGCTTTCTTT
V: TRBV3-1; size: .; J: TRBJ2-7; D: TRBD2; length: 15; CDR3: CASSQSALAAYEQYF; DNA: TGTGCCAGCAGCCAATCCGCACTAGCGGCGTACGAGCAGTACTTC
V: TRBV24-1; size: .; J: TRBJ2-3; D: .; length: 15; CDR3: CATSPGTHKGDTQYF; DNA: TGTGCCACCAGTCCCGGGACCCACAAAGGGGATACGCAGTATTTT
V: TRBV27; size: few; J: TRBJ2-5; D: .; length: 15; CDR3: CASSLISGNQETQYF; DNA: TGTGCCAGCAGTTTAATTTCAGGGAACCAAGAGACCCAGTACTTC
V: TRBV5-6; size: .; J: TRBJ1-1; D: .; length: 14; CDR3: CASSSRGFRTEAFF; DNA: TGTGCCAGCAGCTCCAGGGGTTTCAGAACTGAAGCTTTCTTT
V: TRBV5-1; size: .; J: TRBJ2-7; D: .; length: 13; CDR3: CASSRTEGWEQYF; DNA: TGCGCCAGCAGCAGAACCGAGGGATGGGAGCAGTACTTC
V: TRBV6-1; size: .; J: TRBJ2-3; D: TRBD1; length: 15; CDR3: CASSAWTGSTDTQYF; DNA: TGTGCCAGCAGTGCTTGGACAGGGAGCACAGATACGCAGTATTTT
V: TRBV20-1; size: .; J: TRBJ2-7; D: .; length: 13; CDR3: CSAVTLTTYEQYF; DNA: TGCAGTGCGGTTACCCTTACTACCTACGAGCAGTACTTC
V: TRBV25-1; size: once; J: TRBJ1-1; D: TRBD1; length: 14; CDR3: CASSEDRSKTEAFF; DNA: TGTGCCAGCAGTGAGGACAGGAGTAAGACTGAAGCTTTCTTT
V: TRBV4-3; size: few; J: TRBJ1-2; D: .; length: 14; CDR3: CASSQGSRNYGYTF; DNA: TGCGCCAGCAGCCAAGGGTCTCGAAACTATGGCTACACCTTC
V: TRBV24-1; size: .; J: TRBJ2-5; D: .; length: 11; CDR3: CATSDVGTQYF; DNA: TGTGCCACCAGTGATGTAGGGACCCAGTACTTC
V: TRBV4-3; size: .; J: TRBJ2-7; D: TRBD2; length: 19; CDR3: CASSQDRTSGGAPWFEQYF; DNA: TGCGCCAGCAGCCAAGATAGGACTAGCGGGGGGGCCCCTTGGTTCGAGCAGTACTTC
V: TRBV6-5; size: once; J: TRBJ2-1; D: .; length: 15; CDR3: CASSSLGPSYNEQFF; DNA: TGTGCCAGCAGTTCCCTCGGGCCGTCCTACAATGAGCAGTTCTTC
V: TRBV2; size: .; J: TRBJ2-7; D: TRBD1; length: 13; CDR3: CASRDRGRGEQYF; DNA: TGTGCCAGTCGGGACAGGGGGCGAGGGGAGCAGTACTTC
V: TRBV29-1; size: few; J: TRBJ2-3; D: TRBD2; length: 15; CDR3: CSVARTSGVTDTQYF; DNA: TGCAGCGTAGCCAGGACTAGCGGGGTCACAGATACGCAGTATTTT
V: TRBV7-2; size: .; J: TRBJ2-3; D: TRBD2; length: 16; CDR3: CASSRLAGAGTDTQYF; DNA: TGTGCCAGCAGCCGACTAGCGGGAGCGGGCACAGATACGCAGTATTTT
V: TRBV3-1; size: once; J: TRBJ2-5; D: TRBD2; length: 15; CDR3: CASRGRGGVRETQYF; DNA: TGTGCCAGCAGAGGACGGGGGGGCGTCCGGGAGACCCAGTACTTC
V: TRBV7-2; size: .; J: TRBJ2-3; D: .; length: 17; CDR3: CASSLPGVGLLTDTQYF; DNA: TGTGCCAGCAGCCTACCGGGTGTAGGACTCCTCACAGATACGCAGTATTTT
V: TRBV10-3; size: .; J: TRBJ2-3; D: TRBD2; length: 15; CDR3: CAISERAGGEDTQYF; DNA: TGTGCCATCAGTGAGCGGGCGGGAGGGGAAGATACGCAGTATTTT
V: TRBV7-2; size: few; J: TRBJ2-3; D: .; length: 15; CDR3: CASSPRTSSTDTQYF; DNA: TGTGCCAGCAGCCCCCGGACAAGCAGCACAGATACGCAGTATTTT
V: TRBV21-1; size: .; J: TRBJ1-1; D: .; length: 15; CDR3: CASSKAHRGHTEAFF; DNA: TGTGCCAGCAGCAAAGCCCACAGGGGGCACACTGAAGCTTTCTTT
V: TRBV2; size: few; J: TRBJ2-1; D: .; length: 13; CDR3: CASRPNTYNEQFF; DNA: TGTGCCAGCAGGCCTAACACCTACAATGAGCAGTTCTTC
V: TRBV27; size: .; J: TRBJ2-1; D: .; length: 14; CDR3: CASSDQDQMNEQFF; DNA: TGTGCCAGCAGTGATCAGGACCAGATGAATGAGCAGTTCTTC
V: TRBV4-3; size: few; J: TRBJ2-1; D: .; length: 13; CDR3: CASSQARYNEQFF; DNA: TGCGCCAGCAGCCAAGCTCGTTACAATGAGCAGTTCTTC
V: TRBV20-1; size: many; J: TRBJ2-4; D: .; length: 15; CDR3: CSAREGTAAKNIQYF; DNA: TGCAGTGCTAGAGAAGGGACCGCAGCCAAAAACATTCAGTACTTC
V: TRBV15; size: .; J: TRBJ1-2; D: .; length: 16; CDR3: CATSRDLDRTIYGYTF; DNA: TGTGCCACCAGCAGAGATTTGGACAGAACTATCTATGGCTACACCTTC
V: TRBV14; size: few; J: TRBJ2-1; D: TRBD1; length: 16; CDR3: CASSQDDTGGRDEQFF; DNA: TGTGCCAGCAGCCAAGATGACACAGGGGGCCGGGATGAGCAGTTCTTC
V: TRBV7-8; size: .; J: TRBJ2-5; D: .; length: 16; CDR3: CASSSSLGGTQETQYF; DNA: TGTGCCAGCAGCTCGTCCCTTGGGGGGACACAAGAGACCCAGTACTTC
V: TRBV6-1; size: .; J: TRBJ2-5; D: .; length: 16; CDR3: CASRKLQLADQETQYF; DNA: TGTGCCAGCAGAAAACTCCAACTAGCTGATCAAGAGACCCAGTACTTC
V: TRBV20-1; size: .; J: TRBJ2-1; D: .; length: 15; CDR3: CSASERGLAYNEQFF; DNA: TGCAGTGCCAGTGAGCGAGGCCTCGCTTACAATGAGCAGTTCTTC
V: TRBV10-3; size: .; J: TRBJ2-3; D: .; length: 15; CDR3: CAISESRRDTDTQYF; DNA: TGTGCCATCAGTGAGAGCAGGAGGGACACAGATACGCAGTATTTT
V: TRBV4-1; size: .; J: TRBJ2-1; D: TRBD2; length: 17; CDR3: CASSQDPLAGGYNEQFF; DNA: TGCGCCAGCAGCCAAGATCCTCTAGCGGGGGGTTACAATGAGCAGTTCTTC
V: TRBV28; size: .; J: TRBJ2-4; D: TRBD2; length: 13; CDR3: CAVLGRGGVEQYF; DNA: TGTGCCGTCCTTGGGCGGGGGGGCGTGGAGCAGTACTTC
V: TRBV20-1; size: .; J: TRBJ2-1; D: TRBD2; length: 15; CDR3: CSARDVSGGNNEQFF; DNA: TGCAGTGCTAGAGACGTTAGCGGGGGAAACAATGAGCAGTTCTTC
V: TRBV7-9; size: few; J: TRBJ2-5; D: TRBD2; length: 17; CDR3: CASSLPLGLAGEETQYF; DNA: TGTGCCAGCAGCTTACCTCTTGGACTAGCGGGAGAAGAGACCCAGTACTTC
V: TRBV12-3/TRBV12-4; size: .; J: TRBJ1-2; D: TRBD1; length: 15; CDR3: CASSLGDRELYGYTF; DNA: TGTGCCAGCAGTTTGGGGGACAGAGAACTCTATGGCTACACCTTC
V: TRBV20-1; size: .; J: TRBJ2-5; D: .; length: 15; CDR3: CSARVTGGKKETQYF; DNA: TGCAGTGCTAGAGTTACGGGGGGCAAAAAAGAGACCCAGTACTTC
V: TRBV4-1; size: few; J: TRBJ2-1; D: .; length: 15; CDR3: CASSQADSSYNEQFF; DNA: TGCGCCAGCAGCCAAGCGGACAGCTCCTACAATGAGCAGTTCTTC